This T cell receptor beta chain was documented in a study of control samples from healthy donors and cancer patients. Assay used: immunoSEQ multiplex PCR; TCRdb lists only in-frame clones, some missing. The sample comprises more than 70,000 clones, about 95% of which are singletons, and approximately 3% rests with the top ten. The specimen was blood. This clonotype originated in a woman in her thirties in good health.

This CDR3 is CASSVGLAGGPSTDTQYF. CDR3 coding DNA: TGTGCCAGCAGCGTTGGACTAGCGGGGGGACCTAGCACAGATACGCAGTATTTT. The rearrangement uses TRBV9 and TRBJ2-3; 14 bases agree with TRBD2. V trimming: 2 bases; J trimming: 0 bases; junction bases outside the gene matches: 5. Germline V lookup: CDR1 SGDLS, CDR2 YYNGEE. CDR3 size: 18 residues.